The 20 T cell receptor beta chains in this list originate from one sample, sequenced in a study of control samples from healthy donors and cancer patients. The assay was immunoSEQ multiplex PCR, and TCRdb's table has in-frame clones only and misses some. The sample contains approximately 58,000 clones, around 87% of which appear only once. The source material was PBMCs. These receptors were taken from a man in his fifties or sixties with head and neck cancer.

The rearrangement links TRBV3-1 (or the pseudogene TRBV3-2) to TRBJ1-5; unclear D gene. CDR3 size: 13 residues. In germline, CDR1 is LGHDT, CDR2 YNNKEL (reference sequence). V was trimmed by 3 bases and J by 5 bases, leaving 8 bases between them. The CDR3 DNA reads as TGTGCCAGCAGCCAGAACCTCGATCAGCCCCAGCATTTT. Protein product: CASSQNLDQPQHF.

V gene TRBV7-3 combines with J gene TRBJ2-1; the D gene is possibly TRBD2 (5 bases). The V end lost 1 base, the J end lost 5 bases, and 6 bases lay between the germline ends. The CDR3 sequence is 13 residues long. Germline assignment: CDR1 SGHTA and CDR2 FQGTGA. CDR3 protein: CASSLIGDNEQFF. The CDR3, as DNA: TGTGCCAGCAGCTTAATCGGGGACAATGAGCAGTTCTTC. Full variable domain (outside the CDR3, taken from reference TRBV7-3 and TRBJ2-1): GAGVSQTPSNKVTEKGKYVELRCDPISGHTALYWYRQSLGQGPEFLIYFQGTGAADDSGLPNDRFFAVRPEGSVSTLKIQRTERGDSAVYLCASSLIGDNEQFFGPGTRLTVL.

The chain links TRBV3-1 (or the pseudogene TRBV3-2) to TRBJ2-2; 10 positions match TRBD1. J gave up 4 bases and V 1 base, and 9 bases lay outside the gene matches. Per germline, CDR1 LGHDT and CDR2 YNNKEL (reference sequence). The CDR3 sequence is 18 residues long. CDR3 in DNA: TGTGCCAGCAGCCAAGGCGCGCCGGGACAGGGGATCACCGGGGAGCTGTTTTTT. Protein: CASSQGAPGQGITGELFF.

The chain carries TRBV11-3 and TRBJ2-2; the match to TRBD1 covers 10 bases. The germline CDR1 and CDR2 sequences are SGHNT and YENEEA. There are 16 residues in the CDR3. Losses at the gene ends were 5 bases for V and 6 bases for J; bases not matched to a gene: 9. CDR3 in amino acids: CASSPSGQGFPGELFF. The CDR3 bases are TGTGCCAGCAGCCCATCGGGACAGGGGTTTCCCGGGGAGCTGTTTTTT.

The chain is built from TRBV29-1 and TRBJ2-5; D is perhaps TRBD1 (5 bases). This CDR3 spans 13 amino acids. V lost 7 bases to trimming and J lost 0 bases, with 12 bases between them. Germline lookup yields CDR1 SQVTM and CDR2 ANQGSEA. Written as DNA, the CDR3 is TGCAGCGCAAAGCCAGGGAACCAAGAGACCCAGTACTTC. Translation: CSAKPGNQETQYF.

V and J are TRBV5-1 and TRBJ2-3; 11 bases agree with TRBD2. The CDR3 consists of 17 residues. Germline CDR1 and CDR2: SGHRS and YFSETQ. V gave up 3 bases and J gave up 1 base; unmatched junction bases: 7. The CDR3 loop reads CASSWGATSGGTDTQYF. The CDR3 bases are TGCGCCAGCAGCTGGGGAGCGACTAGCGGGGGCACAGATACGCAGTATTTT.

For the CDR3, the DNA is TGCGCCAGCAGCTTGTTGGACAAAAACTATGGCTACACCTTC. Translation gives CASSLLDKNYGYTF. The chain joins TRBV5-1 to TRBJ1-2, with D possibly matching TRBD1 (5 bases). V was cut by 1 base and J by 2 bases, with 9 bases left in between. The germline V gene has CDR1 SGHRS and CDR2 YFSETQ. The CDR3 has 14 amino acids. The full variable domain, with the rest looked up from reference TRBV5-1 and TRBJ1-2, is KAGVTQTPRYLIKTRGQQVTLSCSPISGHRSVSWYQQTPGQGLQFLFEYFSETQRNKGNFPGRFSGRQFSNSRSEMNVSTLELGDSALYLCASSLLDKNYGYTFGSGTRLTVV.

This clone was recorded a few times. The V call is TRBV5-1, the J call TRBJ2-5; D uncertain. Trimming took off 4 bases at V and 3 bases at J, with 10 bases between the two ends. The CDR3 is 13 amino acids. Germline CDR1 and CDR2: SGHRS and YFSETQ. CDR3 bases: TGCGCCAGCAGCCCGACGGTGGAAGAGACCCAGTACTTC. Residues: CASSPTVEETQYF.

Here the CDR3 reads CASSQEGPGGVYEQYF. Here the CDR3 DNA reads TGCGCCAGCAGCCAGGAAGGTCCCGGCGGGGTGTACGAGCAGTACTTC. This chain joins TRBV4-3 and TRBJ2-7; D possibly corresponds to TRBD2 (6 bases). The V end lost 3 bases, the J end lost 4 bases, and 19 bases lay between the germline ends. CDR1 is LGHNA, CDR2 YSLEER, per germline. The CDR3 has 16 residues.

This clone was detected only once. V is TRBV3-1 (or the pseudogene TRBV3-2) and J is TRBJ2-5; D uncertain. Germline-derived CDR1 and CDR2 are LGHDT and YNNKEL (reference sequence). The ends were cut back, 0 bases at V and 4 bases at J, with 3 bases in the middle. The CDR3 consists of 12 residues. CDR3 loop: CASSQDRETQYF. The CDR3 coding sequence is TGTGCCAGCAGCCAAGATAGAGAGACCCAGTACTTC.

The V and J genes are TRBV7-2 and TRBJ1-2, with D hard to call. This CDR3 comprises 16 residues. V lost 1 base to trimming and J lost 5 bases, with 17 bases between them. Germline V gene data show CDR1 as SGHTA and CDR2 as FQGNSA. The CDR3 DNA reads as TGTGCCAGCAGCTTAGATCCTCGGGGTTTGGATTATGGCTACACCTTC. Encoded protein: CASSLDPRGLDYGYTF. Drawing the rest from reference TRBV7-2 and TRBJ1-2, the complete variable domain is GAGVSQSPSNKVTEKGKDVELRCDPISGHTALYWYRQSLGQGLEFLIYFQGNSAPDKSGLPSDRFSAERTGGSVSTLTIQRTQQEDSAVYLCASSLDPRGLDYGYTFGSGTRLTVV.

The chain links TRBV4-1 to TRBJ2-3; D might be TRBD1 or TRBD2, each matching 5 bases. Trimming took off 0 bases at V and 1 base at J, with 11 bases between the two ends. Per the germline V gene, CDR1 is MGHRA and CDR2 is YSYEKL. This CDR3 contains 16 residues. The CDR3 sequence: CASSQEAVGGTDTQYF. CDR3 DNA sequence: TGCGCCAGCAGCCAAGAGGCGGTGGGGGGCACAGATACGCAGTATTTT.

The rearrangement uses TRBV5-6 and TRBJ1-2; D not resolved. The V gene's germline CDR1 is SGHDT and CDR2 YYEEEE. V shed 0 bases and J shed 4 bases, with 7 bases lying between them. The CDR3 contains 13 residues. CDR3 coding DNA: TGTGCCAGCAGCTTGGGGGGTACCTATGGCTACACCTTC. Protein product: CASSLGGTYGYTF.

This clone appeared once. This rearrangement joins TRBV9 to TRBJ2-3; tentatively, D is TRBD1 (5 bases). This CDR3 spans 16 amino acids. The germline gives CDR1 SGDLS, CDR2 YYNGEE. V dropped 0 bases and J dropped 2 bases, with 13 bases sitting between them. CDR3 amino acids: CASSVEGQGLTDTQYF. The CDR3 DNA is TGTGCCAGCAGCGTAGAGGGGCAGGGTCTCACAGATACGCAGTATTTT.

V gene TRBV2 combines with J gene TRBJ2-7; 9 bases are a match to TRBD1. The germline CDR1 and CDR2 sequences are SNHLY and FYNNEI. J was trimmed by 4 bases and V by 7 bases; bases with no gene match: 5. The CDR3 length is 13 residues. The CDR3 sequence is CASINRGLYEQYF. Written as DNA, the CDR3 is TGTGCCAGCATAAACAGGGGGCTTTACGAGCAGTACTTC.

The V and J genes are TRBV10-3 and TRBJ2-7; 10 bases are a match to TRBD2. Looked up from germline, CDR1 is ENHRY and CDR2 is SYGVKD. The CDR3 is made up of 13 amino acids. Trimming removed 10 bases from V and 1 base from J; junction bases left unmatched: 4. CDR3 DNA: TGTGCCACCATAGCGGGGGGATCCTACGAGCAGTACTTC. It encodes CATIAGGSYEQYF.

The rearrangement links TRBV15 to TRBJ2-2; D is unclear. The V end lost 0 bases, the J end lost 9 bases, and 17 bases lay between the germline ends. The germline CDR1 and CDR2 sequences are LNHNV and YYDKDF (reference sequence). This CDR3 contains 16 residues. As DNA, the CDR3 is TGTGCCACCAGCAGAGAAAGTATGGTCGCCCCCCGGGAGCTGTTTTTT. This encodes CATSRESMVAPRELFF.

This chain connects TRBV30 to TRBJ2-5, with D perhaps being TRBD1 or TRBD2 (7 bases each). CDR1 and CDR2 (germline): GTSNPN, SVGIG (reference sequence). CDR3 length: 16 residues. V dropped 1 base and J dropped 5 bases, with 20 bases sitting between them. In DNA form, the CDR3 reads TGTGCCTGGAGTGCCTCCCCAGGGGGGGCAGGGGAGACCCAGTACTTC. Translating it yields CAWSASPGGAGETQYF.

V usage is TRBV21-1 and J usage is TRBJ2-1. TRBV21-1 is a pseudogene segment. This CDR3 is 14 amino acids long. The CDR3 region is CASSKVGIYNEQFF. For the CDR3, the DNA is TGTGCCAGCAGCAAAGTCGGAATCTACAATGAGCAGTTCTTC.

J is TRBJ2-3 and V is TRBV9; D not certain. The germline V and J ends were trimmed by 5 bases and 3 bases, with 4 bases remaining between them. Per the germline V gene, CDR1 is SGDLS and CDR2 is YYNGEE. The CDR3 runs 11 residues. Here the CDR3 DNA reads TGTGCCAGCAGTAAGACAGATACGCAGTATTTT. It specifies CASSKTDTQYF.